These T cell receptor beta chains were read from a single sample in a study of blood T cells in healthy people across ages. TCRdb reprocessed the 5' RACE reads with MiXCR, giving one entry per CDR3 protein. The repertoire consists of fewer than 700,000 distinct CDR3 sequences, with around 50% occurring once and the leading ten covering approximately 25%. Input material: blood. The receptors stem from a man at least 80 years old in good health. Both conserved end residues are part of each CDR3. A D gene is named only where the DNA matches it firmly. A row's size may be missing; if present it is once, few, many or a size class.

J gene	clone size	D gene	V gene	CDR3 protein	CDR3 DNA
TRBJ2-5	few	-	TRBV10-3	CAISGTVRLETQYF	TGTGCCATCAGTGGGACAGTGAGGTTGGAGACCCAGTACTTC
TRBJ2-4	medium-sized	-	TRBV6-6	CASSATEGNIQYF	TGTGCCAGCAGCGCCACCGAGGGCAACATTCAGTACTTC
TRBJ2-1	-	-	TRBV25-1	CASSRDSNGGEQFF	TGTGCCAGCAGCCGGGACTCCAACGGAGGAGAGCAGTTCTTC
TRBJ1-2	-	-	TRBV7-2	CASSLAKAVDGYTF	TGTGCCAGCAGCTTAGCGAAGGCAGTGGATGGCTACACCTTC
TRBJ2-3	-	-	TRBV24-1	CATSDYAGMSTDTQYF	TGTGCCACCAGTGATTATGCGGGAATGAGCACAGATACGCAGTATTTT
TRBJ2-3	-	-	TRBV29-1	CSVEDWMADTQYF	TGCAGCGTTGAAGATTGGATGGCAGATACGCAGTATTTT
TRBJ2-7	-	-	TRBV6-2/TRBV6-3	CASSSRGISTYEQYF	TGTGCCAGCAGTTCGAGGGGTATATCGACCTACGAGCAGTACTTC
TRBJ2-7	few	TRBD2	TRBV7-9	CASSPAGTRTYEQYF	TGTGCCAGCAGCCCAGCCGGGACTAGGACCTACGAGCAGTACTTC
TRBJ1-2	-	-	TRBV20-1	CSAKVNYGYTF	TGCAGTGCTAAGGTTAACTATGGCTACACCTTC
TRBJ2-3	-	-	TRBV10-3	CAISTDKLSTDTQYF	TGTGCCATCAGCACAGACAAGCTGAGCACAGATACGCAGTATTTT
TRBJ2-4	-	-	TRBV20-1	CSANNYSGLAKNIQYF	TGCAGTGCCAATAATTACAGTGGTCTAGCCAAAAACATTCAGTACTTC
TRBJ2-1	-	TRBD2	TRBV20-1	CSARSYSGGRSSYNEQFF	TGCAGTGCTAGGAGTTACAGCGGGGGGCGTAGCTCCTACAATGAGCAGTTCTTC
TRBJ2-7	few	-	TRBV6-2/TRBV6-3	CASSASDTYEQYF	TGTGCCAGCAGTGCATCGGACACCTACGAGCAGTACTTC
TRBJ1-1	-	-	TRBV29-1	CSARAAMNTEAFF	TGCAGCGCCCGAGCGGCGATGAACACTGAAGCTTTCTTT
TRBJ2-4	few	TRBD1	TRBV9	CASSPGQGRWHIQYF	TGTGCCAGCAGTCCGGGACAGGGGAGATGGCACATTCAGTACTTC
TRBJ1-1	few	-	TRBV27	CASRISVNTEAFF	TGTGCCAGCCGCATATCGGTTAACACTGAAGCTTTCTTT
TRBJ1-6	-	-	TRBV4-1	CASSLRGGGDSPLHF	TGCGCCAGCAGCCTTCGGGGCGGAGGGGATTCACCCCTCCACTTT
TRBJ2-5	few	-	TRBV12-3/TRBV12-4	CASRPGLTQETQYF	TGTGCCAGCAGACCGGGACTCACCCAAGAGACCCAGTACTTC
TRBJ2-1	-	-	TRBV7-2	CASSVSQYNEQFF	TGTGCCAGCAGCGTATCTCAGTACAATGAGCAGTTCTTC
TRBJ2-7	-	-	TRBV10-3	CAISEAGGVGENEQYF	TGTGCCATCAGTGAGGCTGGTGGGGTCGGGGAGAACGAGCAGTACTTC
TRBJ2-1	many	TRBD1	TRBV4-1	CASSQGTGAAYNEQFF	TGCGCCAGCAGCCAAGGGACAGGCGCGGCATACAATGAGCAGTTCTTC
TRBJ1-2	-	-	TRBV4-3	CASSQDGSNTGYTF	TGCGCCAGCAGCCAAGATGGGAGTAATACCGGCTACACCTTC
TRBJ1-2	few	TRBD1	TRBV7-9	CASSFNRGQVVNYGYTF	TGTGCCAGCAGCTTTAACAGGGGGCAGGTAGTTAACTATGGCTACACCTTC
TRBJ2-7	few	-	TRBV20-1	CSASAPRGSYEQYF	TGCAGTGCTAGCGCGCCCCGGGGCTCCTACGAGCAGTACTTC
TRBJ1-1	-	-	TRBV2	CASSEESQGFAEAFF	TGTGCCAGCAGTGAAGAGAGCCAGGGGTTCGCTGAAGCTTTCTTT
TRBJ1-2	few	-	TRBV15	CATSMAGLGYTF	TGTGCCACCAGCATGGCAGGGCTCGGCTACACCTTC
TRBJ1-1	-	TRBD1	TRBV12-3/TRBV12-4	CASSKRTGENTEAFF	TGTGCCAGCAGCAAAAGGACAGGAGAAAACACTGAAGCTTTCTTT
TRBJ2-2	-	TRBD2	TRBV7-2	CASSLSTASGRTGELFF	TGTGCCAGCAGCTTATCTACTGCTAGCGGTCGTACCGGGGAGCTGTTTTTT
TRBJ2-7	-	-	TRBV7-2	CASSLEGPASYEQYF	TGTGCCAGCAGCTTAGAGGGCCCCGCAAGCTACGAGCAGTACTTC
TRBJ2-3	few	TRBD2	TRBV11-2	CASSFSLAGGTDTQYF	TGTGCCAGCAGCTTTTCTCTAGCGGGAGGGACAGATACGCAGTATTTT
TRBJ2-7	-	TRBD2	TRBV18	CASSPGLETYEQYF	TGTGCCAGCTCACCAGGACTAGAAACCTACGAGCAGTACTTC
TRBJ2-5	-	TRBD2	TRBV5-1	CASSQRGELHQETQYF	TGCGCCAGCAGCCAGCGGGGGGAGCTGCACCAAGAGACCCAGTACTTC
TRBJ2-5	few	TRBD2	TRBV28	CASSPQLAGVRETQYF	TGTGCCAGCAGTCCCCAACTAGCGGGAGTAAGGGAGACCCAGTACTTC
TRBJ1-1	-	-	TRBV10-3	CAISPPGREAFF	TGTGCCATCAGCCCTCCCGGCCGGGAAGCTTTCTTT
TRBJ2-1	few	-	TRBV15	CATSRDRDTYNEQFF	TGTGCCACCAGCAGAGATAGGGATACCTACAATGAGCAGTTCTTC
TRBJ1-5	few	-	TRBV6-6	CASSFLPRTGSNQPQHF	TGTGCCAGCAGTTTCCTCCCCCGGACGGGGAGCAATCAGCCCCAGCATTTT
TRBJ2-3	-	-	TRBV29-1	CSVESSGPTDTQYF	TGCAGCGTTGAAAGCAGCGGACCCACGGATACGCAGTATTTT
TRBJ2-3	few	-	TRBV5-1	CASSSGGQESTDTQYF	TGCGCCAGCAGCTCTGGCGGCCAGGAAAGCACAGATACGCAGTATTTT
TRBJ2-1	-	-	TRBV7-2	CASIHRGGGDEQFF	TGTGCCAGCATCCATAGGGGGGGAGGCGATGAGCAGTTCTTC
TRBJ2-7	-	TRBD1	TRBV15	CATSPDRSFEQYF	TGTGCCACCAGCCCGGACAGGTCTTTCGAGCAGTACTTC
TRBJ1-4	-	-	TRBV7-9	CASSPGGGTRNEKLFF	TGTGCCAGCAGCCCCGGCGGGGGGACACGCAATGAAAAACTGTTTTTT
TRBJ1-2	-	-	TRBV12-3/TRBV12-4	CASSLQAGNGYTF	TGTGCCAGCAGTTTGCAGGCTGGGAATGGCTACACCTTC
TRBJ2-3	-	TRBD2	TRBV20-1	CSATPGLAGLDTQYF	TGCAGTGCTACCCCGGGACTAGCGGGTCTAGATACGCAGTATTTT
TRBJ2-7	-	-	TRBV18	CASSNRASSYEQYF	TGTGCCAGCTCAAACAGGGCGAGCTCCTACGAGCAGTACTTC
TRBJ2-7	-	TRBD1	TRBV24-1	CATSWKTGAFWYEQYF	TGTGCCACCAGTTGGAAGACAGGGGCCTTTTGGTACGAGCAGTACTTC
TRBJ1-6	-	TRBD1	TRBV20-1	CSARVRTGSSYNSPLHF	TGCAGTGCTAGAGTAAGGACAGGGAGCTCCTATAATTCACCCCTCCACTTT
TRBJ2-4	-	-	TRBV9	CASSYQGGIQYF	TGTGCCAGCAGCTACCAGGGAGGCATTCAGTACTTC
TRBJ2-7	-	TRBD2	TRBV27	CASSKTPGLAGNYNEQYF	TGTGCCAGCAGTAAAACCCCTGGACTAGCGGGAAACTACAATGAGCAGTACTTC
TRBJ1-1	few	-	TRBV20-1	CSALTTGYTEAFF	TGCAGTGCTTTAACAACAGGGTACACTGAAGCTTTCTTT
TRBJ2-3	-	-	TRBV12-3/TRBV12-4	CASRPDQGFTETQYF	TGTGCCAGCAGACCGGATCAAGGGTTCACAGAGACGCAGTATTTT
TRBJ2-7	many	-	TRBV6-5	CASSSQGLSYEQYF	TGTGCCAGCAGCTCCCAGGGCCTCTCCTACGAGCAGTACTTC
TRBJ2-1	-	TRBD1	TRBV6-1	CASSDQGDEQFF	TGTGCCAGCAGTGATCAGGGGGATGAGCAGTTCTTC